This T cell receptor beta chain comes out of a study of blood T cell repertoires in COVID-19. CDR3 length: 15 amino acids. CDR1 and CDR2 (germline): MNHNS, SASEGT. With 3 bases clipped from V and 4 bases from J, the junction kept 5 bases outside the gene matches. The protocol was immunoSEQ multiplex PCR, while the TCRdb copy is restricted to in-frame clones and leaves out a portion. The table records roughly 100,000 clones, 82% of them present only once. Sequencing was done on a sample of peripheral blood. The V call is TRBV6-1, the J call TRBJ1-2, with TRBD1 identical over 10 bases. The TCR originated in a man aged 65 to 85 with acute or convalescent COVID-19. CDR3 protein: CASSEAGTGVYGYTF. The CDR3 DNA is TGTGCCAGCAGTGAGGCCGGGACAGGGGTCTATGGCTACACCTTC.